The 29 T cell receptor beta chains reported below all come from one sample, sequenced in a study of blood T cell repertoires in COVID-19. The method was immunoSEQ multiplex PCR; TCRdb's version includes in-frame clones alone and lacks a portion of them. The data contain fewer than 200,000 clones, around four fifths of them singletons. The sequenced sample consisted of peripheral blood. These TCRs come from a man in his 70s with acute or convalescent COVID-19.

The chain couples TRBV15 to TRBJ2-1, with 9 bases that match TRBD2. CDR1 is LNHNV and CDR2 is YYDKDF in the germline V gene (reference sequence). V shed 0 bases and J 5 bases; nucleotides not matched to a gene: 5. The CDR3 is 16 amino acids. CDR3 sequence (DNA): TGTGCCACCAGCAGAGATGTAGCGGGAGTCAACAATGAGCAGTTCTTC. Residues: CATSRDVAGVNNEQFF.

The V and J genes are TRBV5-6 and TRBJ2-7; tentative D call: TRBD2 (6 bases). CDR3 length: 14 amino acids. CDR1 is SGHDT and CDR2 is YYEEEE in the germline V gene. The V gene lost 4 bases and the J gene lost 1 base, with 12 bases spanning the gap. CDR3 amino acids: CASSPRTTSYEQYF. The CDR3 DNA reads as TGTGCCAGCAGCCCTAGGACTACTTCCTACGAGCAGTACTTC.

The chain links TRBV5-4 to TRBJ1-2; 10 nucleotides agree with TRBD1. The V segment lost 4 bases and the J segment 4 bases; nucleotides outside the gene matches: 10. Germline CDR1 reads SGHNT; CDR2 reads YYREEE (reference sequence). The CDR3 has 16 residues. CDR3 DNA sequence: TGTGCCAGCAGCAAGGCCGGGACAGGGGTTACCTATGGCTACACCTTC. It yields the protein CASSKAGTGVTYGYTF. The variable domain in full, with the rest retrieved from reference TRBV5-4 and TRBJ1-2, is ETGVTQSPTHLIKTRGQQVTLRCSSQSGHNTVSWYQQALGQGPQFIFQYYREEENGRGNFPPRFSGLQFPNYSSELNVNALELDDSALYLCASSKAGTGVTYGYTFGSGTRLTVV.

This clone was found a few times. The chain is built from TRBV29-1 and TRBJ2-7; D perhaps matches TRBD1 (6 bases). This CDR3 has 13 amino acids. The germline V and J ends were trimmed by 6 bases and 5 bases, with 17 bases remaining between them. The germline V gene encodes CDR1 SQVTM and CDR2 ANQGSEA. The CDR3 reads CSVRDRIEHEQYF. For the CDR3, the DNA is TGCAGCGTAAGAGACAGGATCGAACACGAGCAGTACTTC.

The genes are TRBV6-6 and TRBJ2-1, with TRBD1 identical over 9 bases. Looked up from germline, CDR1 is MNHNY and CDR2 is SVGAGI (reference sequence). Germline trimming cut 6 bases from V and 10 bases from J; bases unmatched to any gene: 7. The CDR3 is 13 residues long. The CDR3 sequence: CASRKQGAEEQFF. CDR3 in DNA: TGTGCCAGCAGAAAACAGGGGGCGGAGGAGCAGTTCTTC.

The chain combines TRBV27 with TRBJ1-5; weak D call: TRBD1 (5 bases). This CDR3 is 14 amino acids long. Germline lookup yields CDR1 MNHEY and CDR2 SMNVEV (reference sequence). Trimming took 5 bases from V and 6 from J, leaving 14 bases between them. For the CDR3, the DNA is TGTGCCAGCAGTACCATGGGGGGTTTTCAGCCCCAGCATTTT. This gives the protein CASSTMGGFQPQHF.

This clone was counted only a few times. This chain joins TRBV5-4 and TRBJ2-3; 7 bases fit TRBD1. The V segment lost 4 bases and the J segment 4 bases; nucleotides outside the gene matches: 6. CDR1 SGHNT and CDR2 YYREEE come from the germline V gene (reference sequence). CDR3 length: 14 residues. CDR3 amino acids: CASSVGTAPDTQYF. The CDR3 DNA sequence: TGTGCCAGCAGCGTTGGGACAGCCCCAGATACGCAGTATTTT. The entire variable domain, with the rest obtained from reference TRBV5-4 and TRBJ2-3, is as follows: ETGVTQSPTHLIKTRGQQVTLRCSSQSGHNTVSWYQQALGQGPQFIFQYYREEENGRGNFPPRFSGLQFPNYSSELNVNALELDDSALYLCASSVGTAPDTQYFGPGTRLTVL.

The chain has TRBV6-6 and TRBJ1-5; D not certain. This CDR3 has 18 amino acids. The V end lost 5 bases, the J end lost 0 bases, and 20 bases lay between the germline ends. The V gene's germline CDR1 is MNHNY and CDR2 SVGAGI (reference sequence). The CDR3: CASSRRDYNKFSNQPQHF. The CDR3 DNA sequence: TGTGCCAGCAGTCGCCGGGATTATAATAAATTTAGCAATCAGCCCCAGCATTTT.

The chain uses TRBV15 and TRBJ1-2; the D gene is possibly TRBD1 (6 bases). The V end lost 6 bases, the J end lost 9 bases, and 14 bases lay between the germline ends. The CDR3 runs 12 residues. Germline V gives CDR1 LNHNV, CDR2 YYDKDF (reference sequence). The CDR3 reads CATRAPTGRYTF. The CDR3 bases are TGTGCCACCAGAGCACCTACAGGGCGCTACACCTTC.

The chain is built from TRBV18 and TRBJ1-1, with D perhaps TRBD1 (6 bases). Between the trimmed V and J ends, which lost 3 bases and 0 bases, there was a span of 14 bases. The CDR3 contains 16 residues. CDR1 and CDR2 (germline): KGHSH, LQKENI. The CDR3 is CASSPADRKLNTEAFF. The CDR3 nucleotides read TGTGCCAGCTCACCCGCGGACAGAAAATTGAACACTGAAGCTTTCTTT.

V and J are TRBV6-4 and TRBJ1-1; 10 nucleotides line up with TRBD1. Germline CDR1 is MRHNA and CDR2 is SNTAGT. V lost 5 bases and J lost 4; bases outside the gene matches: 4. The CDR3 runs to 14 residues. CDR3 bases: TGTGCCAGCAGTCCGGGACAGGGGAGCACTGAAGCTTTCTTT. Protein sequence: CASSPGQGSTEAFF.

V is TRBV21-1 and J is TRBJ1-2; TRBD1 reflects the table's D call only, with no check against the DNA. TRBV21-1 is a pseudogene locus. This CDR3 has 19 residues. CDR3 region: CASRPLVRDRGYLTYGYTF. Here the CDR3 DNA reads TGTGCCAGCAGACCCTTAGTGAGGGACAGGGGGTACCTTACCTATGGCTACACCTTC.

The V and J genes are TRBV6-4 and TRBJ1-1, with 10 bases matching TRBD1. The ends lost 6 bases at V and 10 bases at J; junction bases unmatched: 8. Germline loops: CDR1 MRHNA, CDR2 SNTAGT. This CDR3 has 13 amino acids. CDR3 bases: TGTGCCAGCAGGGGAGACAGGGGGCGACCAGCTTTCTTT. This translates into CASRGDRGRPAFF.

This chain connects TRBV28 to TRBJ1-6; D remains ambiguous. In germline, CDR1 is MDHEN, CDR2 SYDVKM. The ends were cut back, 7 bases at V and 9 bases at J, with 10 bases in the middle. The CDR3 is made up of 12 amino acids. In nucleotides, the CDR3 is TGTGCCAGCACCCAAGCAGGTTCACCCCTCCACTTT. Translating it yields CASTQAGSPLHF.

The chain combines TRBV18 with TRBJ2-5, with a possible D match to TRBD2 (10 bases). The ends were cut back, 0 bases at V and 4 bases at J, with 24 bases in the middle. The CDR3 is made up of 19 amino acids. Germline V gene sequence: CDR1 KGHSH, CDR2 LQKENI. CDR3 nucleotide sequence: TGTGCCAGCTCACCACCTGGGACAGGGACTAGCGAGACCGTAGAGACCCAGTACTTC. Translation gives CASSPPGTGTSETVETQYF.

The chain uses TRBV28 and TRBJ2-2; TRBD1 matches 7 bases. CDR3 length: 16 residues. The germline CDR1 and CDR2 sequences are MDHEN and SYDVKM. The junction had 9 bases not matched to a gene; V was cut back by 7 bases and J by 1 base. This CDR3 is CASTTRQGRNTGELFF. The CDR3 region has the DNA TGTGCCAGCACTACACGACAGGGAAGGAACACCGGGGAGCTGTTTTTT. Looking up the rest from reference TRBV28 and TRBJ2-2 gives the full variable domain: DVKVTQSSRYLVKRTGEKVFLECVQDMDHENMFWYRQDPGLGLRLIYFSYDVKMKEKGDIPEGYSVSREKKERFSLILESASTNQTSMYLCASTTRQGRNTGELFFGEGSRLTVL.

The chain combines TRBV6-1 with TRBJ2-7; D not certain. The CDR3 consists of 14 residues. Germline CDR1 and CDR2: MNHNS and SASEGT. The V end lost 2 bases, the J end lost 1 base, and 9 bases lay between the germline ends. CDR3 loop: CASSELVESYEQYF. DNA of the CDR3: TGTGCCAGCAGTGAATTGGTAGAATCCTACGAGCAGTACTTC.

This rearrangement joins TRBV6-5 to TRBJ2-7; 7 bases match TRBD1. The CDR3 has 15 amino acids. Germline V CDR1 and CDR2: MNHEY, SVGAGI. Trimming removed 7 bases from V and 0 bases from J; junction bases left unmatched: 9. CDR3 sequence: CASKRQGIGSYEQYF. In DNA form, the CDR3 reads TGTGCCAGCAAACGACAGGGTATCGGCTCCTACGAGCAGTACTTC.

This clone was seen at least ten times. The V call is TRBV5-1, the J call TRBJ2-7; 7 bases line up with TRBD1. There are 14 residues in the CDR3. The germline gives CDR1 SGHRS, CDR2 YFSETQ. V was clipped by 0 bases and J by 5 bases; unmatched bases: 5. The CDR3 protein is CASSLETGSHEQYF. The CDR3 region has the DNA TGCGCCAGCAGCTTGGAGACAGGGAGTCACGAGCAGTACTTC.

The chain carries TRBV30 and TRBJ1-6; 12 positions match TRBD1. CDR3 size: 19 residues. V was pared by 3 bases and J by 0 bases, with 9 bases of the junction left unmatched. Germline CDR1 reads GTSNPN; CDR2 reads SVGIG (reference sequence). The DNA for the CDR3 is TGTGCCTGGAGCGCCGGGACAGGGGGCCGGAGCTCCTATAATTCACCCCTCCACTTT. It encodes CAWSAGTGGRSSYNSPLHF.

The V and J genes are TRBV5-1 and TRBJ2-2; tentative D call: TRBD1 (6 bases). The length of the CDR3 is 15 residues. The germline V gene encodes CDR1 SGHRS and CDR2 YFSETQ. V lost 4 bases and J 1 base, leaving 11 bases between the germline ends. Written as DNA, the CDR3 is TGCGCCAGCAGCGTAAGACAGGAGAACACCGGGGAGCTGTTTTTT. Translating gives CASSVRQENTGELFF.

This rearrangement joins TRBV3-1 (or the pseudogene TRBV3-2) to TRBJ2-3; D perhaps matches TRBD1 (6 bases). CDR3 length equals 16 residues. Per germline, CDR1 LGHDT and CDR2 YNNKEL (reference sequence). V was trimmed by 1 base and J by 2 bases, leaving 13 bases between them. The DNA of the CDR3 is TGTGCCAGCAGCCAAGGGCAGGGGCTAAACACAGATACGCAGTATTTT. It yields the protein CASSQGQGLNTDTQYF.

This sequence joins TRBV3-1 (or the pseudogene TRBV3-2) and TRBJ2-4, with 7 bases identical to TRBD1. The germline V gene encodes CDR1 LGHDT and CDR2 YNNKEL (reference sequence). The V and J ends lost 2 bases and 8 bases, in that order; junction bases with no gene match: 6. This CDR3 spans 14 amino acids. The CDR3 DNA reads as TGTGCCAGCAGCCAAATGTCAGGGGGTGACATTCAGTACTTC. Its protein product is CASSQMSGGDIQYF.

This rearrangement joins TRBV7-9 to TRBJ2-3; 7 nucleotides align to TRBD2. This CDR3 has 13 amino acids. V shed 11 bases and J 3 bases; nucleotides not matched to a gene: 8. Germline V lookup: CDR1 SEHNR, CDR2 FQNEAQ (reference sequence). For the CDR3, the DNA is TGTGCCGGGAGGGTCCACGGGACAGATACGCAGTATTTT. Amino acid sequence: CAGRVHGTDTQYF.

V is TRBV11-2 and J is TRBJ1-5; TRBD1 might be the D (5 bases). CDR3 length equals 17 residues. V dropped 2 bases and J dropped 3 bases, with 17 bases sitting between them. From germline, CDR1 is SGHAT and CDR2 FQNNGV. The chain's CDR3 is CASSLNAGDSSNQPQHF. CDR3 nucleotide sequence: TGTGCCAGCAGCTTAAATGCGGGGGATTCGTCCAATCAGCCCCAGCATTTT.

The chain employs TRBV24-1 and TRBJ2-7; 9 nucleotides match TRBD2. The CDR3 length is 15 residues. V shed 5 bases and J 4 bases; nucleotides not matched to a gene: 8. Germline CDR1 KGHDR, CDR2 SFDVKD. The CDR3 here is CATSAGSLAGYEQYF. The CDR3 coding sequence is TGTGCCACCAGTGCAGGTTCGCTAGCGGGGTACGAGCAGTACTTC.

The chain combines TRBV5-1 with TRBJ2-3, with D hard to call. Deletions cut 0 bases from V and 3 bases from J, with 14 bases between. The CDR3 is 16 residues long. The germline V gene encodes CDR1 SGHRS and CDR2 YFSETQ. The CDR3 bases are TGCGCCAGCAGCTTGGGTGCCTACCCGAAAACAGATACGCAGTATTTT. Amino acids: CASSLGAYPKTDTQYF.

The chain links TRBV19 to TRBJ1-4; weak D call: TRBD1 (6 bases). Trimming removed 5 bases from V and 3 bases from J, with 28 bases in between. The CDR3 sequence is 20 residues long. In germline, CDR1 is LNHDA, CDR2 SQIVND (reference sequence). The CDR3 DNA follows: TGTGCCAGTAGTTATACACCACCGACAAGACAGGCTAGAGCTAATGAAAAACTGTTTTTT. Translating it yields CASSYTPPTRQARANEKLFF.

The chain employs TRBV7-2 and TRBJ2-7, with 12 bases aligning to TRBD2. J was trimmed by 4 bases and V by 5 bases; bases with no gene match: 6. This CDR3 has 15 residues. Germline CDR1 SGHTA, CDR2 FQGNSA. CDR3 region: CASSITSGRSYEQYF. The CDR3 DNA is TGTGCCAGCAGCATCACTAGCGGGAGGAGTTACGAGCAGTACTTC.